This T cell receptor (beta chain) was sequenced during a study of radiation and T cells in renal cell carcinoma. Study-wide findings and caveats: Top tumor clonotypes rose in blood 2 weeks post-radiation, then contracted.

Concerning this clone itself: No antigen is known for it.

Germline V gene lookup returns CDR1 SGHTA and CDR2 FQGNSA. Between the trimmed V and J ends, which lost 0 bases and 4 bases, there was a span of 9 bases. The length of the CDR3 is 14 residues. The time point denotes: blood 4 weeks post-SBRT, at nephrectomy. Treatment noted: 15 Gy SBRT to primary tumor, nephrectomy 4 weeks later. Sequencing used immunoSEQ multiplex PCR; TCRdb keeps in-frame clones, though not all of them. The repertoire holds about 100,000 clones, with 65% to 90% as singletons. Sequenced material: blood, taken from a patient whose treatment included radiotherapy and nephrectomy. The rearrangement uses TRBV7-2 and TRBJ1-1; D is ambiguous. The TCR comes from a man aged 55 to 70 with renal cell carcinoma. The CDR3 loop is CASSLASLGTEAFF. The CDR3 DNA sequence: TGTGCCAGCAGCTTAGCATCCTTGGGCACTGAAGCTTTCTTT.